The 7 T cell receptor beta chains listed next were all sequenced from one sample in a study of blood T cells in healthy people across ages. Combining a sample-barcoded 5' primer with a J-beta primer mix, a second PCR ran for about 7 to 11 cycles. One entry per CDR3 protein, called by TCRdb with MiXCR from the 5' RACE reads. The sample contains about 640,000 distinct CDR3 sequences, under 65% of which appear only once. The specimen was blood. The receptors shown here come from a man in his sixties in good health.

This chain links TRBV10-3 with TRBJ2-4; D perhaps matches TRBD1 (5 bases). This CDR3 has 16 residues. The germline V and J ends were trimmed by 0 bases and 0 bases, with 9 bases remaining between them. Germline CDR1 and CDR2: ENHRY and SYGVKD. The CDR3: CAISESDRLAKNIQYF. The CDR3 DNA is TGTGCCATCAGTGAGTCCGACAGATTAGCCAAAAACATTCAGTACTTC.

The CDR3 spells CASSSGGGGDTGELFF. CDR3 coding DNA: TGTGCCAGCAGCTCCGGTGGCGGGGGGGACACCGGGGAGCTGTTTTTT. J is TRBJ2-2 and V is TRBV7-9; TRBD2 agrees at 9 bases. The ends lost 4 bases at V and 3 bases at J; junction bases unmatched: 6. This CDR3 is 16 amino acids long. Germline V gene sequence: CDR1 SEHNR, CDR2 FQNEAQ (reference sequence). The full variable domain, its missing parts supplied by reference TRBV7-9 and TRBJ2-2, is DTGVSQNPRHKITKRGQNVTFRCDPISEHNRLYWYRQTLGQGPEFLTYFQNEAQLEKSRLLSDRFSAERPKGSFSTLEIQRTEQGDSAMYLCASSSGGGGDTGELFFGEGSRLTVL.

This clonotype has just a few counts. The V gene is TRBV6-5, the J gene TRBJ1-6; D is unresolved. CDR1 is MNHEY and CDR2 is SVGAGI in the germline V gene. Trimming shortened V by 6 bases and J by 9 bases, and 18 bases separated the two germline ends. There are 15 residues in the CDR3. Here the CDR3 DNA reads TGTGCCAGCAGGGAGGACCCCGGTTCGGTTTCACCCCTCCACTTT. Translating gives CASREDPGSVSPLHF.

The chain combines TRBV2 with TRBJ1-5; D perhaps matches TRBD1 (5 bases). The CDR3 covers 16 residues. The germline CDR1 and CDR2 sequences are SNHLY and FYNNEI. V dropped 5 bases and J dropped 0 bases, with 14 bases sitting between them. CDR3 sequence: CASSQTGTHSNQPQHF. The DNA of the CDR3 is TGTGCCAGCAGTCAAACAGGTACCCATAGCAATCAGCCCCAGCATTTT.

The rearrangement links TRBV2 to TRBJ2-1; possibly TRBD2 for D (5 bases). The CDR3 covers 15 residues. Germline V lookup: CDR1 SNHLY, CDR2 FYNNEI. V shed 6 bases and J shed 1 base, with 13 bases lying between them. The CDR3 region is CASRVGDSSYNEQFF. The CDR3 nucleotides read TGTGCCAGCAGAGTCGGGGATTCATCCTACAATGAGCAGTTCTTC.

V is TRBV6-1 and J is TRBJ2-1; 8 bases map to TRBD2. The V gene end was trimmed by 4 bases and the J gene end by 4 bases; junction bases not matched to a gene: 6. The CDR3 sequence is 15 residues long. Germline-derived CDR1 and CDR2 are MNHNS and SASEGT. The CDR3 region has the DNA TGTGCCAGCAGTGGACAGCGGGGGAGTTACAATGAGCAGTTCTTC. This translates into CASSGQRGSYNEQFF.

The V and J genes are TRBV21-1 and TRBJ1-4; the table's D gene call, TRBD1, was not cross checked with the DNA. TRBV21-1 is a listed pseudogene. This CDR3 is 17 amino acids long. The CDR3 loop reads CASSPQGKGATNEKLFF. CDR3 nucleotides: TGTGCCAGCAGCCCCCAGGGGAAGGGGGCAACTAATGAAAAACTGTTTTTT.